This TCR beta chain was identified during a study of blood T cell repertoires in COVID-19 (dated by TCRdb to the early 2020s). With respect to the entire study: Samples covering the acute and convalescent phases of COVID-19 were provided by collaborators in the United States, Italy and Spain. Sample metadata almost always included a de-identified subject ID, COVID-19 status, age in years and sex. The material from the prospective study consisted of cDNA or gDNA derived from T cells, B-cell-depleted T cells, or PBMCs. The repertoires were released in a freely available public database meant as a resource for research on the immune response to SARS-CoV-2. Subjects who had been exposed to COVID-19, were actively infected with it, or had recovered from it provided the deeply sampled blood TCRbeta repertoires that made up the dataset. Samples came from the ongoing ImmuneRACE study (first 160 participants) plus 1,254 subjects from 6 global collaborators. HLA class I and class II types, where available, came from metadata supplied by the sample provider rather than from assay-based typing.

TCRbeta CDR3 regions were amplified from genomic DNA using the immunoSEQ Assay, a bias-controlled multiplex PCR. The original methods were these. The number of nucleated cells in each sample was estimated by amplification of reference gene primers within the assay. To quantify the absolute abundance of each unique TCRbeta CDR3 rearrangement, sequence reads were collapsed and filtered. For each sample, productive Simpson clonality was calculated as the square root of Simpson's diversity index over productive rearrangements. This immuneACCESS table, as held by TCRdb, lists in-frame sequences with V and J called but not all clones. Of the missing ones, under half trace to an unresolved V gene in checked studies; the others have no known cause. The V and J calls and the clone size are those of that table, but D and trimming were determined from the DNA. A total of some 150,000 clones appear in this sample, about 80% of them only once. The top ten clonotypes cover approximately 4% of the sample.

Here V drops 4 bases and J drops 3 bases, and the junction holds 10 bases not matched to any gene. From cysteine to phenylalanine, the CDR3 is 16 amino acids long. The kept DNA is CDR3 alone, 48 bases in frame from the first base. CDR1 and CDR2 were assigned from the germline V gene as SGDLS and YYNGEE. This clone was picked up one time. Which antigen it targets is not known. No much larger clone is present one base from it, and per-base qualities are unavailable. The collaborating institutions used their own protocols to collect whole blood in K2EDTA tubes. Collaborator samples were shipped for TCRbeta analysis as frozen whole blood, isolated PBMCs, or DNA extracted from either sample type. What the work shows at the level of the full study, not this receptor alone: How much clinical and demographic metadata was included differed by source and by participant, and the metadata was provided uncurated.

The origin of this receptor is an older woman with acute or convalescent COVID-19. The chain couples TRBV9 to TRBJ1-1; TRBD1 matches 9 bases in the middle. Sequencing used peripheral blood. The nucleotide sequence is given as TGTGCCAGCAGCCCAAGGGACAGGGCGTTGTACACTGAAGCTTTCTTT. Its protein product is CASSPRDRALYTEAFF. Supplemented by the reference TRBV9 and TRBJ1-1 proteins around the CDR3, the complete variable domain is DSGVTQTPKHLITATGQRVTLRCSPRSGDLSVYWYQQSLDQGLQFLIQYYNGEERAKGNILERFSAQQFPDLHSELNLSSLELGDSALYFCASSPRDRALYTEAFFGQGTRLTVV.